The clone carrying this T cell receptor beta chain was counted between two and nine times. The V gene's germline CDR1 is WNHNN and CDR2 SYGVQD (reference sequence). V shed 6 bases, J shed 4 bases, and the junction held 3 bases outside the gene matches. The CDR3 has 13 residues. The sample comes from a study of control samples from healthy donors and cancer patients. TCRdb's copy holds only in-frame clones and misses some; the assay was immunoSEQ multiplex PCR. The sample includes roughly 120,000 clones, around 88% of them seen just once. The gene calls are TRBV10-1 and TRBJ2-3, with TRBD1 matching 8 bases. The TCR sequence derives from a middle-aged man in good health. Sequencing was performed on blood. CDR3 DNA: TGCGCCAGCAGGAGACAGGGGTCAGATACGCAGTATTTT. It codes for CASRRQGSDTQYF.